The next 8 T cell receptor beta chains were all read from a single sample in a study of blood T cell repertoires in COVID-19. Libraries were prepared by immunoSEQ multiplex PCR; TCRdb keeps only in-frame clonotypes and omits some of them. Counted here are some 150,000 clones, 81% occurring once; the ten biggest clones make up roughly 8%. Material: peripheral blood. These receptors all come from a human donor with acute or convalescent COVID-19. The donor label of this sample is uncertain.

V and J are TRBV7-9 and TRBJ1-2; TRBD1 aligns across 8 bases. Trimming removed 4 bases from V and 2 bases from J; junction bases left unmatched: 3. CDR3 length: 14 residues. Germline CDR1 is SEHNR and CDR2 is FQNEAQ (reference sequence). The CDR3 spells CASSYRGTNYGYTF. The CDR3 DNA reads TGTGCCAGCAGCTACAGGGGGACCAACTATGGCTACACCTTC.

The CDR3 region is CASSSHREGTEAFF. The CDR3 DNA reads as TGTGCCAGCAGCTCCCACAGGGAGGGCACTGAAGCTTTCTTT. The genes are TRBV2 and TRBJ1-1; a weak D match, TRBD1 (6 bases). The V end was cut by 6 bases, the J end by 4 bases, with 15 bases between. Germline V lookup: CDR1 SNHLY, CDR2 FYNNEI. CDR3 length: 14 residues.

The CDR3: CASSLLSGEGGYTF. Here the CDR3 DNA reads TGTGCCAGCAGTTTATTATCAGGGGAAGGAGGCTACACCTTC. V is TRBV27 and J is TRBJ1-2; a possible D gene is TRBD1 (6 bases). V dropped 1 base and J dropped 8 bases, with 14 bases sitting between them. CDR3 size: 14 residues. From germline, CDR1 is MNHEY and CDR2 SMNVEV (reference sequence).

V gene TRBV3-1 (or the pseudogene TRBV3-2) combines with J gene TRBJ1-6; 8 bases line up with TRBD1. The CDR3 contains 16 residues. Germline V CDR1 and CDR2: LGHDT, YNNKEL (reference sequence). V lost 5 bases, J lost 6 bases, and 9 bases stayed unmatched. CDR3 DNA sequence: TGTGCCAGCAGCACCTCCGGGACAGGCATTAATTCACCCCTCCACTTT. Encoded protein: CASSTSGTGINSPLHF.

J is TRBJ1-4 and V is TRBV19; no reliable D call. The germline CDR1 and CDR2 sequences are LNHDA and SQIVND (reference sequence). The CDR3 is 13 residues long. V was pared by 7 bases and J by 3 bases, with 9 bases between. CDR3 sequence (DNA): TGTGCCAGTAATCAAGCGCCTAATGAAAAACTGTTTTTT. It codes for CASNQAPNEKLFF.

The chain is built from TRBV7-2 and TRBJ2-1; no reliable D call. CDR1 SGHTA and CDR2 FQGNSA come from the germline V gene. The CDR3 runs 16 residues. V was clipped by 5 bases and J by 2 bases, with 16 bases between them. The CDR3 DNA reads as TGTGCCAGCAGCCCCACCGTCTCCCCTACCTACAATGAGCAGTTCTTC. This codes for CASSPTVSPTYNEQFF.

The CDR3 reads CASSTRGPLHF. In nucleotides, the CDR3 is TGTGCCAGCAGTACCCGAGGACCCCTCCACTTT. The chain is built from TRBV12-3 or TRBV12-4 and TRBJ1-6; D is uncertain. Trimming cost V 5 bases and J 12 bases, with 8 bases left between them. This CDR3 contains 11 residues.

The CDR3 coding sequence is TGCGCCAGCAGTTTGGGGGCCTCAGATACGCAGTATTTT. This translates into CASSLGASDTQYF. V usage is TRBV10-1 and J usage is TRBJ2-3, with D possibly being TRBD1 (6 bases). Germline V lookup: CDR1 WNHNN, CDR2 SYGVQD (reference sequence). The germline V and J ends were trimmed by 5 bases and 4 bases, with 10 bases remaining between them. The CDR3 contains 13 residues.